This TCR beta chain was observed in a study of early stage breast cancer tumors. The germline CDR1 and CDR2 sequences are SGHNT and YYREEE (reference sequence). Trimming cost V 4 bases and J 13 bases; bases outside gene matches: 15. The CDR3 is made up of 15 amino acids. Measured with immunoSEQ multiplex PCR; TCRdb has only the in-frame clones, and not every one. This sample has 60,000 to 80,000 clones, with approximately 80% found just once. Sequences were obtained from blood. The J gene is TRBJ2-1, the V gene TRBV5-4; 9 bases are a match to TRBD2. The TCR originated in a person aged 55 to 69 with breast cancer. CDR3 amino acids: CASSLERGALQGQFF. The CDR3 DNA sequence: TGTGCCAGCAGCCTAGAGCGGGGGGCCCTACAGGGACAGTTCTTC. Drawing the rest from reference TRBV5-4 and TRBJ2-1, the complete variable domain is ETGVTQSPTHLIKTRGQQVTLRCSSQSGHNTVSWYQQALGQGPQFIFQYYREEENGRGNFPPRFSGLQFPNYSSELNVNALELDDSALYLCASSLERGALQGQFFGPGTRLTVL.